A selection of T cell receptor beta chains follows, all from one sample in a study of shared T cell receptors in the human thymus. The protocol was immunoSEQ multiplex PCR, while the TCRdb copy is restricted to in-frame clones and leaves out a portion. This sample has 600,000 or so clones, with 80% to 90% found just once. These records were also assigned to another study, of human thymus T cells.

Sequencing used thymocytes. The receptors here all came from a boy younger than two with a congenital heart defect. The CDR3 runs from the conserved cysteine through the conserved F or W. The order of the fields is D gene, clone size, J gene, V gene, CDR3 protein, CDR3 DNA. The D gene is left open where the match is weak. Clone size, where shown, is once, few, many, or a class for clones that have expanded.

- few TRBJ1-1 TRBV20-1 CIHTMNTEAFF TGCATCCACACGATGAACACTGAAGCTTTCTTT
- - TRBJ1-3 TRBV7-8 CASSTQTLDSGNTIYF TGTGCCAGCAGCACACAGACACTCGACTCTGGAAACACCATATATTTT
- - TRBJ2-1 TRBV4-3 CASSQDGGASYNEQFF TGCGCCAGCAGCCAAGATGGCGGGGCCAGTTACAATGAGCAGTTCTTC
- - TRBJ1-3 TRBV29-1 CSVETDSGNTIYF TGCAGCGTTGAGACTGACTCTGGAAACACCATATATTTT
- - TRBJ2-7 TRBV12-5 CASGFQRRERRYEQYF TGTGCTAGTGGTTTCCAGCGAAGAGAGAGACGGTACGAGCAGTACTTC
- - TRBJ2-1 TRBV9 CASSVGENSYNEQFF TGTGCCAGCAGCGTAGGAGAGAACTCCTACAATGAGCAGTTCTTC
TRBD1 - TRBJ1-5 TRBV19 CASSIGQVGGQPQHF TGTGCCAGTAGTATTGGACAGGTAGGGGGCCAGCCCCAGCATTTT
- - TRBJ1-4 TRBV14 CASSQVRGAANEKLFF TGTGCCAGCAGCCAAGTCAGGGGTGCGGCTAATGAAAAACTGTTTTTT
- - TRBJ2-4 TRBV29-1 CSVGNGVFTNIQYF TGCAGCGTTGGTAACGGGGTTTTTACAAACATTCAGTACTTC
TRBD2 - TRBJ2-7 TRBV28 CASNPGLRKSYEQYF TGTGCCAGCAACCCGGGACTACGAAAATCCTACGAGCAGTACTTC
- - TRBJ2-7 TRBV2 CASSTGIQAYEQYF TGTGCCAGCAGTACAGGGATACAAGCCTACGAGCAGTACTTC
- - TRBJ1-3 TRBV11-2 CASSFTVRSSGNTIYF TGTGCCAGCAGCTTCACCGTAAGGAGCTCTGGAAACACCATATATTTT
TRBD1 - TRBJ1-1 TRBV13 CASSLRDRKGAFF TGTGCCAGCAGCTTAAGGGACAGAAAGGGAGCTTTCTTT
TRBD1 few TRBJ1-6 TRBV5-6 CASSLGQGNYSPLHF TGTGCCAGCAGCTTGGGACAGGGGAACTATTCACCCCTCCACTTT
TRBD1 - TRBJ2-2 TRBV9 CASSRTGGEGTGELFF TGTGCCAGCAGCCGCACAGGGGGCGAGGGGACCGGGGAGCTGTTTTTT
TRBD2 - TRBJ2-7 TRBV18 CASSPPSGSPYEQYF TGTGCCAGCTCACCACCTAGCGGGAGTCCCTACGAGCAGTACTTC
- - TRBJ1-4 TRBV7-6 CASSLDLGAGELFF TGTGCCAGCAGCTTAGATCTGGGGGCGGGTGAACTGTTTTTT
TRBD1 - TRBJ1-1 TRBV5-8 CASRGQVNTEAFF TGTGCCAGCAGGGGACAGGTTAACACTGAAGCTTTCTTT
- - TRBJ1-1 TRBV15 CATSSRQLNTEAFF TGTGCCACCAGCAGCAGACAGTTGAACACTGAAGCTTTCTTT
- few TRBJ1-2 TRBV4-3 CASNPGTYGYTF TGCGCCAGCAACCCAGGGACTTATGGCTACACCTTC
TRBD2 - TRBJ2-7 TRBV7-9 CASSIQSGTFEQYF TGTGCCAGCAGCATCCAGAGCGGGACTTTTGAGCAGTACTTC
TRBD2 - TRBJ2-1 TRBV5-1 CASSSGAYNEQFF TGCGCCAGCAGTAGCGGGGCCTACAATGAGCAGTTCTTC
- - TRBJ1-4 TRBV30 CAWLRPGDEKLFF TGTGCGTGGCTACGACCGGGGGATGAAAAACTGTTTTTT
TRBD2 - TRBJ2-7 TRBV11-2 CASSGTSGSYEQYF TGTGCCAGCAGCGGGACTAGCGGATCCTACGAGCAGTACTTC
TRBD1 - TRBJ2-6 TRBV28 CASSLQGAPLGANVLTF TGTGCCAGCAGTTTACAGGGGGCGCCCCTTGGGGCCAACGTCCTGACTTTC
- - TRBJ2-1 TRBV28 CASSFSLRAAYNEQFF TGTGCCAGCAGTTTTTCACTGAGGGCAGCCTACAATGAGCAGTTCTTC
- - TRBJ1-2 TRBV5-3 CARSFCGGLYGYTF TGTGCCAGAAGCTTCTGCGGGGGACTTTATGGCTACACCTTC
- once TRBJ1-4 TRBV5-4 CASSFWDNATNEKLFF TGTGCCAGCAGCTTTTGGGACAACGCAACTAATGAAAAACTGTTTTTT
TRBD1 - TRBJ1-4 TRBV6-6 CASSRDRGNEKLFF TGTGCCAGCAGTCGGGACAGGGGCAATGAAAAACTGTTTTTT
- few TRBJ1-3 TRBV18 CASSPGGAHTIYF TGTGCCAGCTCACCTGGGGGGGCGCACACCATATATTTT
TRBD1 - TRBJ2-7 TRBV29-1 CSVEIEGQQFYEQYF TGCAGCGTTGAGATCGAGGGACAGCAATTCTACGAGCAGTACTTC
TRBD1 - TRBJ2-6 TRBV15 CATSFGWVQGAESGANVLTF TGTGCCACCAGTTTTGGTTGGGTACAGGGGGCAGAGTCTGGGGCCAACGTCCTGACTTTC
TRBD2 - TRBJ2-1 TRBV6-5 CASSTSGNNEQFF TGTGCCAGCAGTACTAGCGGAAACAATGAGCAGTTCTTC
- - TRBJ2-1 TRBV9 CASSVAGTGQHFYNEQFF TGTGCCAGCAGCGTAGCGGGTACAGGACAGCACTTCTACAATGAGCAGTTCTTC
TRBD2 - TRBJ2-5 TRBV6-5 CASSGGGLETQYF TGTGCCAGCAGCGGGGGGGGATTAGAGACCCAGTACTTC
TRBD2 - TRBJ2-3 TRBV6-4 CASSDSSGRFGTQYF TGTGCCAGCAGTGACTCTAGCGGGAGGTTCGGTACGCAGTATTTT
TRBD1 - TRBJ2-3 TRBV27 CASSPGQGEFLSTDTQYF TGTGCCAGCAGTCCGGGACAGGGGGAATTTCTGAGCACAGATACGCAGTATTTT
- - TRBJ2-1 TRBV14 CASSQGWEYNEQFF TGTGCCAGCAGCCAAGGTTGGGAGTACAATGAGCAGTTCTTC
TRBD1 few TRBJ1-1 TRBV28 CASSTYRGRETEAFF TGTGCCAGCAGTACCTACAGGGGTAGAGAGACTGAAGCTTTCTTT
TRBD2 - TRBJ2-7 TRBV29-1 CSVEASGSYEQYF TGCAGCGTTGAGGCTAGCGGGAGTTACGAGCAGTACTTC
- once TRBJ2-7 TRBV27 CASSLIGGDEQYF TGTGCCAGCAGTCTAATTGGAGGAGACGAGCAGTACTTC
- - TRBJ1-2 TRBV18 CASSPPIAGVTYGYTF TGTGCCAGCTCACCACCCATCGCAGGGGTAACCTATGGCTACACCTTC
- - TRBJ1-3 TRBV14 CASSQGKGEGGNTIYF TGTGCCAGCAGCCAAGGGAAAGGGGAAGGTGGAAACACCATATATTTT
TRBD2 once TRBJ2-7 TRBV7-3 CASSPTRSPSGGPQEQYF TGTGCCAGCAGCCCCACACGTTCCCCTAGCGGGGGGCCCCAGGAGCAGTACTTC
TRBD2 - TRBJ2-1 TRBV28 CASSCPGLRANNEQFF TGTGCCAGCAGTTGTCCGGGACTAAGAGCCAACAATGAGCAGTTCTTC
TRBD1 - TRBJ1-1 TRBV27 CASSLSTGEGYTEAFF TGTGCCAGCAGTTTATCGACAGGGGAGGGTTACACTGAAGCTTTCTTT
- - TRBJ2-7 TRBV4-3 CASSQAQGKYEQYF TGCGCCAGCAGCCAGGCTCAGGGGAAGTACGAGCAGTACTTC
TRBD1 - TRBJ1-2 TRBV4-2 CASSPWDGQAPNYGYTF TGTGCCAGCAGCCCCTGGGATGGACAGGCGCCTAACTATGGCTACACCTTC
- - TRBJ1-6 TRBV7-6 CASSSAGGSSYNSPLHF TGTGCCAGCAGCTCGGCGGGGGGGAGCTCCTATAATTCACCCCTCCACTTT
- once TRBJ2-1 TRBV4-2 CASSQDRPKVQGYYNEQFF TGTGCCAGCAGCCAAGATAGACCGAAGGTGCAGGGATACTACAATGAGCAGTTCTTC
TRBD1 - TRBJ1-2 TRBV7-9 CASSLGQGDGYTF TGTGCCAGCAGCTTAGGGCAGGGGGACGGCTACACCTTC
TRBD1 - TRBJ2-2 TRBV4-1 CASSRPRDSYDAGELFF TGCGCCAGCAGCCGACCCCGGGACAGTTATGATGCCGGGGAGCTGTTTTTT
TRBD2 - TRBJ2-2 TRBV6-4 CASSDRTSGTGELFF TGTGCCAGCAGTGATAGGACTAGCGGGACCGGGGAGCTGTTTTTT
- - TRBJ2-3 TRBV27 CASSLEGDEETDTQYF TGTGCCAGCAGTTTAGAGGGGGATGAAGAGACAGATACGCAGTATTTT
- - TRBJ1-1 TRBV5-4 CASSLGQLSTEAFF TGTGCCAGCAGCTTGGGACAGTTAAGCACTGAAGCTTTCTTT
TRBD1 - TRBJ2-3 TRBV28 CASRPSGQGITDTQYF TGTGCCAGCAGACCAAGTGGACAGGGAATCACAGATACGCAGTATTTT
- - TRBJ2-1 TRBV5-1 CASARGRERLALTHNEQFF TGCGCCAGCGCCCGGGGGCGGGAGCGATTGGCCTTAACCCACAATGAGCAGTTCTTC